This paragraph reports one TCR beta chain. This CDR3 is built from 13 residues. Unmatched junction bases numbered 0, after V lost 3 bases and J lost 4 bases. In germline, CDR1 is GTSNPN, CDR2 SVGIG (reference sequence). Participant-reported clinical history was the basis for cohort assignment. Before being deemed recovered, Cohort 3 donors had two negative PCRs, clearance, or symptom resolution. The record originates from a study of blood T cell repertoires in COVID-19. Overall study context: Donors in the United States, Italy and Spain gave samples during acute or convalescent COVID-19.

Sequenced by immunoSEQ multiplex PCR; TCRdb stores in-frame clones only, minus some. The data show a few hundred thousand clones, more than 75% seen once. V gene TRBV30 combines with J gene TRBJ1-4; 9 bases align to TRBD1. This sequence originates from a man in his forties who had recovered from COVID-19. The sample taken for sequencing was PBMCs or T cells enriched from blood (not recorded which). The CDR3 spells CAWRTGGNEKLFF. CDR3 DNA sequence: TGTGCCTGGAGGACAGGGGGTAATGAAAAACTGTTTTTT.